This paragraph covers one T cell receptor beta chain sequence. Study processing details: Estimation of nucleated cell counts was performed using reference gene primer amplification. The method was immunoSEQ multiplex PCR; TCRdb's version includes in-frame clones alone and lacks a portion of them. V, J and clone size are those of that table, while D and trimming were read from the DNA. The profile shows approximately 250,000 clones, 80% to 85% of them singletons. The record originates from a study of blood T cell repertoires in COVID-19. Across the study: Acute-phase and convalescent COVID-19 samples originated in the United States, Italy and Spain. Sample material is recorded as cDNA or gDNA derived from T cells, B-cell-depleted T cells, or PBMCs.

Sequencing was done on a sample of peripheral blood. The receptor was isolated from a man between 60 and 75 years old with acute or convalescent COVID-19.

As DNA, the CDR3 is TGCGCCAGCAGCCAAGTCCGGGAGGGCCTCAATGAGCAGTTCTTC. Protein product: CASSQVREGLNEQFF. The genes are TRBV4-3 and TRBJ2-1, with TRBD2 matching 8 bases. CDR1 is LGHNA and CDR2 is YSLEER in the germline V gene. The CDR3 is made up of 15 amino acids. The V gene end was trimmed by 1 base and the J gene end by 6 bases; junction bases not matched to a gene: 5.